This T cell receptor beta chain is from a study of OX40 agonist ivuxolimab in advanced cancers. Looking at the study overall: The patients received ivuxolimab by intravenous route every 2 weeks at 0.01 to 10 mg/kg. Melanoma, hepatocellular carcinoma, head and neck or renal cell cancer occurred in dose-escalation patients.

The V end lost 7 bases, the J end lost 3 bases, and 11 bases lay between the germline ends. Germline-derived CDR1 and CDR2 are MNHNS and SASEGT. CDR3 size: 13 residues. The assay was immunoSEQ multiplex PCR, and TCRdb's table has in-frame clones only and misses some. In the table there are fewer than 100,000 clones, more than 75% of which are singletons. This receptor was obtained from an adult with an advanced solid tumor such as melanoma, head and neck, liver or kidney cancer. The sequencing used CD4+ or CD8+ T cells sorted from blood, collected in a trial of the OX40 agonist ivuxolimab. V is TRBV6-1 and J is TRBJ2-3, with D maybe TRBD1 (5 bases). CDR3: CASTTTVTDTQYF. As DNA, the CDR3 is TGTGCCAGCACTACGACAGTGACAGATACGCAGTATTTT.